This is a list of T cell receptor beta chains from one sample in a study of cytomegalovirus exposure and HLA in healthy donors. Clones were read by immunoSEQ multiplex PCR, and TCRdb kept only the in-frame ones, dropping some. This table holds some 110,000 clones, 76% found once. Sequenced sample: PBMCs. The receptors originated from a man in his fifties or sixties in good health and CMV-seropositive. Both conserved end residues are part of each CDR3. Each record gives: V gene, D gene, J gene, CDR3 protein. A D gene is named only where the DNA matches it firmly.

TRBV6-5,TRBD1,TRBJ2-7,CASSSIQGTYEQYF
TRBV7-6,NA,TRBJ2-6,CASSRVAGANVLTF
TRBV28,NA,TRBJ1-2,CASRGLDDGYTF
TRBV4-3,NA,TRBJ1-2,CASSHKSRAANYGYTF
TRBV7-2,NA,TRBJ2-7,CASSSTPIESYEQYF
TRBV19,NA,TRBJ1-3,CASRPGRGEGNTIYF
TRBV20-1,NA,TRBJ2-3,CSVSGRGSQYF
TRBV28,NA,TRBJ2-7,CASSSIDGGRIYEQYF
TRBV5-5,NA,TRBJ1-3,CASSSRVLDGGNTIYF
TRBV6-5,NA,TRBJ1-3,CASSYGGYSGNTIYF
TRBV5-1,TRBD1,TRBJ2-7,CASSLDASRGLNEQYF
TRBV27,TRBD1,TRBJ1-3,CASPGTGSSGNTIYF
TRBV7-9,NA,TRBJ1-3,CASSRGFLDSSGNTIYF
TRBV5-1,TRBD2,TRBJ2-3,CASSFDLAGSNTQYF
TRBV30,TRBD1,TRBJ2-7,CAWRGQEYEQYF
TRBV9,NA,TRBJ2-3,CASSVAGVGTDTQYF
TRBV5-6,TRBD2,TRBJ2-1,CASSLDRLAGGNNEQFF
TRBV6-6,NA,TRBJ1-5,CASRYQGGNQPQHF
TRBV2,TRBD1,TRBJ1-3,CASSVYSDRERRNTIYF
TRBV9,NA,TRBJ2-7,CASSVGVSYEQYF
TRBV25-1,TRBD1,TRBJ1-2,CASTQGALDYGYTF
TRBV11-2,NA,TRBJ1-1,CASSSFPSGVLNTEAFF
TRBV5-1,NA,TRBJ1-5,CASRRDGTSRGEPQHF
TRBV28,TRBD2,TRBJ2-5,CASSPTSSGREETQYF